The source of this TCR beta chain is a study of cytomegalovirus exposure and HLA in healthy donors (dated 2017 in TCRdb). Regarding the study in general: According to an earlier analysis of 587 of the donors, about 170 million T cells yielded roughly 110 million unique TCR beta sequences and about 300 Gb of sequence data. Roughly 300 gigabases of sequencing data and roughly 90 million unique TCR sequences were included in an early release covering about 600 HLA-typed donors. Of the approximately 400 genotyped donors, over 70% fell in the genetic ancestry cluster associated with self-reported Caucasian donors. The study aimed to test whether cataloging public T cell receptors could reveal signatures of past pathogen exposure. The study used immunosequencing to profile the T cell repertoires of 666 subjects and linked those repertoires to cytomegalovirus serostatus. In addition to the first cohort of approximately 650 subjects, a separate validation cohort of 120 different subjects was used. High-throughput TCR immunosequencing, statistical association of individual TCRs with disease status, and machine learning were combined to predict cytomegalovirus infection status. A later analysis re-examined previously published TCR beta repertoires from about 700 donors and added high-resolution HLA genotyping to investigate patterns of TCR occurrence. Rather than drawing on any new phenotypic data, the later analysis identified candidate immune exposures from TCR beta sequences and the way those sequences occurred across donors. In an earlier analysis of 587 of the donors, high-throughput TCR beta sequencing was used to judge whether each TCR beta V gene segment behaved as functional or pseudogenic. Donor age, sex, ethnicity and CMV serostatus were compiled alongside the repertoire data. A later genetic analysis used genome-wide SNP genotypes for about 65% of the 666 donors, treating that subset as a discovery cohort. Every discovery cohort repertoire had been produced on one sequencing platform. HLA typing covered class I and class II loci at four-digit resolution. Typing coverage varied by locus: roughly 620-630 donors for A, B, C, DRB1 and DQB1; approximately 560 for DQA1; approximately 570 for DPA1; around 450 for DPB1. Four or five DR-DQ haplotypes were handled as single units for association and clustering, since linkage in the cohort was strong. Among around 400 genotyped donors of the cohort, an average of about 240,000 unique TCR beta nucleotide sequences was sequenced per donor, of which approximately 19% were non-productive. The paper as a whole reports these results and caveats: Because the 87-base-pair reads could not distinguish some IMGT-functional V segments, including TRBV6-2 and TRBV6-3, those segments were excluded. Roughly uniform sequencing depth across donors was assumed in presence/absence analyses, although this assumption may not hold. Roughly 15 rarely observed V segments, including chromosome 9 orphons, were excluded from the earlier analysis of several hundred of the donors because counts were too low. Three of the identified cytomegalovirus-associated TCR beta chains were confirmed in vitro to be specific for cytomegalovirus antigens. In a later analysis, most CMV-associated TCR beta chains were found to appear HLA-restricted, with HLA associations seemingly driven largely by CMV exposure. The study listed approximately 160 TCR beta chains as associated with cytomegalovirus. A group of highly shared sequence variants was considered likely to be a technical artifact of the sequencing pipeline. This cohort had only TCR beta chains sequenced, and the lack of alpha or paired-chain data limited which features could be detected. Cytomegalovirus status was reported to be diagnosed by the classifier with high specificity and sensitivity in both the original and validation cohorts. A later analysis found that HLA-associated TCR beta chains were more clonally expanded and had lower generation probabilities than equally common non-associated chains. In a later genetic analysis, a missense DCLRE1C variant was associated with V-gene and J-gene trimming of TCR beta chains, and the association was replicated in an independent cohort. Because HLA typing was missing for some donors at each locus, association tests included only the typed subset. In an earlier analysis of 587 of the donors, most TCR beta V segments appeared in productive rearrangements about 90% or about 30% of the time, broadly matching IMGT annotations. When HLA alleles, especially DR and DQ, strongly co-occurred, TCR associations were difficult to assign to individual alleles. A further reported finding was that TCR beta sequences accurately predicted the HLA-A and HLA-B alleles for most subjects in the first cohort. A later analysis found that TCR association rates varied across HLA loci, with DRB1 alleles showing the most associated TCRs and HLA-C alleles the fewest. Correlated functional status among segregating V segments might reflect linkage disequilibrium, but an unknown experimental factor could not be ruled out. Across donors, most TCR sequences were observed very rarely, whereas some public TCRs were present in many individuals. According to the authors, the approach could potentially be generalized to other disease states and immunological phenotypes. Compared with the 666-donor mean, donors in an Asian-associated ancestry cluster had fewer N-insertions in productive TCRs, according to a later genetic analysis. For the cohort, immune exposure information was limited to CMV serostatus. A later analysis reported that several top co-occurrence clusters appeared linked to parvovirus B19, influenza, CMV and Epstein-Barr virus. Specific HLA alleles were associated with around 18,000 TCR beta sequences at a false discovery rate of 0.05 in a later analysis.

The protocol used for the library was the immunoSEQ multiplex PCR assay. A mixture of 60 forward primers for TCR Vbeta segments and 13 reverse primers for TCR Jbeta segments was used in the multiplex PCR. A multiplex PCR assay on genomic DNA amplified the CDR3 region of rearranged TCR beta genes. Amplified TCR beta libraries were sequenced as 87-base-pair reads on the Illumina HiSeq System. On the study's bioinformatics: A later analysis counted tens of millions of unique TCR beta chains across the 666 repertoires, and around 9.9 million of these chains were shared by at least two donors. Raw reads were error-corrected and collapsed into unique sequences by a nearest-neighbor algorithm in which closely related sequences were merged to remove PCR and sequencing errors. CDR3 sequences were aligned to IMGT reference sequences to assign V, D and J gene segments. Each retained sequence needed at least a six-nucleotide match to both a V gene segment and a J gene segment. A rearrangement was called productive if the CDR3 had no stop codons and remained in frame with V and J, and every other rearrangement was called non-productive. CDR3 was defined according to IMGT convention as the region running from the second conserved V-encoded cysteine to the conserved J-encoded phenylalanine. Sequences without an unambiguous match to a single V gene segment were excluded from the earlier analysis of 500 to 700 of the donors. In an earlier analysis of approximately 610 of the donors, V segments were called functional above 56.7% productive rearrangements and were called segregating when the between-donor standard deviation exceeded 5%. A statistical classification framework was built to diagnose cytomegalovirus status from the catalog of TCR beta chain sequences. A later analysis assigned V and J genes by comparing TCR nucleotide sequences with IMGT/GENE-DB human TR gene sequences. A later analysis assigned CDR3 sequences and most-parsimonious VDJ recombination scenarios with the TCRdist pipeline. In a later analysis, each TCR beta chain was defined by its CDR3 amino acid sequence together with its V-gene family, and reads without a unique V-gene family were excluded. A later analysis removed roughly 590 highly shared, low-generation-probability nucleotide sequences to deal with suspected cross-contamination and a sequencing artifact. In a later analysis, a clonal expansion index was calculated for each public chain from normalized within-repertoire ranks of inferred template counts. Generation probabilities in a later analysis came from a VDJ recombination model fitted to out-of-frame rearrangements, and those results were checked against IGoR. In a later analysis, TCR-TCR, TCR-HLA and TCR-CMV co-occurrence was scored with hypergeometric tests, and a repertoire-size bias correction was applied to TCR pairs. False discovery rates were estimated in a later analysis by permuting HLA or CMV assignments 20 times. In a later analysis, co-occurring TCRs were grouped with DBSCAN, and TCRdist sequence similarity was added when clustering was performed within HLA-allele-positive subsets. Co-occurrence clustering excluded repertoires with fewer than 30,000 or more than 120,000 public chains, plus five with anomalous nucleotide sharing. TCRdb provides this immuneACCESS table in a form limited to in-frame rearrangements. Some clones are lacking; in checked studies, under half of them reflect an unresolved V gene, and why the rest are absent is not known. V, J and clone size derive from that table, while D and trimming were established from the DNA sequence. The sample table holds fewer than 110,000 clones, of which 85% were seen once. About 3.9% of the sample lies in the top ten.

In total, just over 650 healthy bone marrow donors made up the cohort. Cohort members were all nominally healthy when sampled, although unrecorded immune exposures were likely present. The donor tested CMV seronegative, placing the donor among the roughly 400 seronegative members of the cohort. A peripheral blood sample was collected from each donor, and TCR beta sequencing was performed on peripheral blood mononuclear cells. The Qiagen DNeasy Blood Extraction Kit was used to extract genomic DNA from the blood cell samples. The CDR3 sequence holds 15 residues, the cysteine and phenylalanine included. The read is trimmed to its CDR3 DNA, 45 bases read in frame from base 1. Unmatched junction bases come to 9, with V trimmed by 4 bases and J by 2 bases. CDR1 and CDR2 (SGHDT, YYEEEE) derive from the germline V gene. About this clone: The antigen it binds to is not known. Base qualities are not at hand, and no much larger clone is one base apart.

The clonotype originates from a young man in good health and CMV-seronegative. In this chain, TRBV5-6 is recombined with TRBJ2-7, with 7 middle bases fitting TRBD1. The sample consisted of PBMCs. The DNA reads TGTGCCAGCAGCCAGGGACAGACCTTTACCTACGAGCAGTACTTC. This codes for CASSQGQTFTYEQYF. With the rest looked up from the reference TRBV5-6 and TRBJ2-7 genes rather than sequenced, the full variable domain is DAGVTQSPTHLIKTRGQQVTLRCSPKSGHDTVSWYQQALGQGPQFIFQYYEEEERQRGNFPDRFSGHQFPNYSSELNVNALLLGDSALYLCASSQGQTFTYEQYFGPGTRLTVT.